Presented here are 26 T cell receptor beta chains from one specimen sequenced in a study of shared clonotypes between healthy human individuals. TCRdb's copy holds only in-frame clones and misses some; the assay was immunoSEQ multiplex PCR. This sample has about 2,500,000 clones; around 90% occur once, and the top ten carry more than 0.12%. The sequencing sample was made of naive CD4+ T cells sorted from blood. Subset defined: CD45RA+ positively selected. These receptors were taken from a man between 18 and 29 years old in good health.

The chain joins TRBV18 to TRBJ1-5; 7 bases match TRBD1. Germline CDR1 is KGHSH and CDR2 is LQKENI. V lost 5 bases to trimming and J lost 5 bases; unmatched junction nucleotides: 15. The CDR3 extends over 17 amino acids. CDR3 sequence (DNA): TGTGCCAGCTCATACAATTATCGACAGGGCGGTCATCAGCCCCAGCATTTT. Residues: CASSYNYRQGGHQPQHF.

The chain uses TRBV29-1 and TRBJ2-1; possibly TRBD1 or TRBD2 for D (5 bases each). CDR1 and CDR2 (germline): SQVTM, ANQGSEA. The CDR3 extends over 12 amino acids. V gave up 2 bases and J gave up 9 bases, with 11 bases separating them. The CDR3 protein is CSVEPTRGEQFF. CDR3 sequence (DNA): TGCAGCGTTGAACCTACTAGGGGTGAGCAGTTCTTC.

The rearrangement links TRBV5-6 to TRBJ2-7, with a possible D match to TRBD2 (6 bases). Per germline, CDR1 SGHDT and CDR2 YYEEEE. The length of the CDR3 is 13 residues. V was trimmed by 4 bases and J by 4 bases, leaving 12 bases between them. The DNA of the CDR3 is TGTGCCAGCAGCACCGGGAGCTTGTACGAGCAGTACTTC. Translating gives CASSTGSLYEQYF.

On this clone: Other DNA sequences in this specimen translate into the identical CDR3. This sequence joins TRBV19 and TRBJ2-5; 9 bases are a match to TRBD1. This CDR3 region has 13 residues. V gave up 5 bases and J gave up 3 bases; unmatched junction bases: 1. Germline assignment: CDR1 LNHDA and CDR2 SQIVND (reference sequence). The DNA for the CDR3 is TGTGCCAGTAGTGGGACAGGGAAAGAGACCCAGTACTTC. This codes for CASSGTGKETQYF.

This rearrangement joins TRBV7-2 to TRBJ2-3, with 11 bases aligning to TRBD2. Germline-derived CDR1 and CDR2 are SGHTA and FQGNSA. The CDR3 is made up of 17 amino acids. The V and J ends lost 4 bases and 4 bases, in that order; junction bases with no gene match: 10. CDR3 in DNA: TGTGCCAGCAGCTCAGGGATAGCGGGGGGGCGATCAGATACGCAGTATTTT. It codes for CASSSGIAGGRSDTQYF.

J is TRBJ2-3 and V is TRBV6-5, with 10 bases fitting TRBD2. CDR3 length: 15 amino acids. The trim removed 8 bases at V and 2 bases at J, leaving 7 bases unmatched. Germline CDR1 is MNHEY and CDR2 is SVGAGI. CDR3 sequence reads: CASRPAGGATDTQYF. Here the CDR3 DNA reads TGTGCCAGCCGGCCAGCGGGGGGGGCCACAGATACGCAGTATTTT.

J is TRBJ1-2 and V is TRBV5-1, with TRBD1 matching over 7 bases. Trimming at V came to 4 bases and at J to 5 bases, leaving 14 bases not matched to a gene. Germline V gives CDR1 SGHRS, CDR2 YFSETQ. The CDR3 loop spans 16 amino acids. In nucleotides, the CDR3 is TGCGCCAGCAGCCCGGGACAGCGAGAAACCTTATATGGCTACACCTTC. It encodes CASSPGQRETLYGYTF.

This clone was observed a single time. This chain joins TRBV6-1 and TRBJ2-7, with 7 bases lining up with TRBD1. The J segment lost 0 bases and the V segment lost 7 bases, leaving 6 bases of the junction unmatched. Germline-derived CDR1 and CDR2 are MNHNS and SASEGT. The CDR3 totals 14 residues. The CDR3 nucleotides read TGTGCCAGCAATACAGGGGTCCTCTCCTACGAGCAGTACTTC. Protein sequence: CASNTGVLSYEQYF.

The chain is built from TRBV7-8 and TRBJ2-2; 10 bases map to TRBD2. V trimming: 4 bases; J trimming: 5 bases; junction bases outside the gene matches: 13. The CDR3 runs 18 residues. The V gene's germline CDR1 is SGHVS and CDR2 FQNEAQ. Here the CDR3 DNA reads TGTGCCAGCAGCTACCCGGGACTAGCGCTCAGAGTAACCGGGGAGCTGTTTTTT. Translated, it gives CASSYPGLALRVTGELFF.

This chain links TRBV6-5 with TRBJ2-2; D uncertain. V was pared by 2 bases and J by 0 bases, with 4 bases between. Germline CDR1 is MNHEY and CDR2 is SVGAGI. This CDR3 contains 14 residues. The CDR3 loop reads CASSYLSNTGELFF. The CDR3 DNA reads TGTGCCAGCAGTTACCTCTCGAACACCGGGGAGCTGTTTTTT.

The chain employs TRBV30 and TRBJ2-7, with a weak D call TRBD2 (5 bases). V was shortened by 0 bases and J by 5 bases, with 8 bases between the two germline ends. CDR1 GTSNPN and CDR2 SVGIG come from the germline V gene (reference sequence). There are 12 residues in the CDR3. Written as DNA, the CDR3 is TGTGCCTGGAGTGTGAATAGCGACGAGCAGTACTTC. Its protein is CAWSVNSDEQYF. Full variable domain (missing parts from reference TRBV30 and TRBJ2-7): SQTIHQWPATLVQPVGSPLSLECTVEGTSNPNLYWYRQAAGRGLQLLFYSVGIGQISSEVPQNLSASRPQDRQFILSSKKLLLSDSGFYLCAWSVNSDEQYFGPGTRLTVT.

The chain carries TRBV30 and TRBJ1-1, with D maybe TRBD1 (6 bases). Germline V gives CDR1 GTSNPN, CDR2 SVGIG (reference sequence). CDR3 length: 12 amino acids. V lost 5 bases to trimming and J lost 0 bases, with 7 bases between them. The CDR3 DNA reads TGTGCCTGGGACAGGATGAACACTGAAGCTTTCTTT. Amino acids: CAWDRMNTEAFF.

The chain uses TRBV27 and TRBJ2-7; 10 bases fit TRBD2. The germline gives CDR1 MNHEY, CDR2 SMNVEV (reference sequence). The CDR3 runs to 18 residues. Trimming cost V 2 bases and J 5 bases; bases outside gene matches: 15. The CDR3, as DNA: TGTGCCAGCAGTTTAAGTTTTGGACTAGCGGCCGCTCGCGACGAGCAGTACTTC. Protein sequence: CASSLSFGLAAARDEQYF.

The chain has TRBV7-2 and TRBJ2-1; D unresolved. The germline V and J ends were trimmed by 2 bases and 8 bases, with 10 bases remaining between them. The length of the CDR3 is 13 residues. Germline CDR1 is SGHTA and CDR2 is FQGNSA. CDR3 coding DNA: TGTGCCAGCAGCTTAAACGGTGGCGATGAGCAGTTCTTC. Its translation: CASSLNGGDEQFF. The full variable domain, completed using reference TRBV7-2 and TRBJ2-1, is GAGVSQSPSNKVTEKGKDVELRCDPISGHTALYWYRQSLGQGLEFLIYFQGNSAPDKSGLPSDRFSAERTGGSVSTLTIQRTQQEDSAVYLCASSLNGGDEQFFGPGTRLTVL.

The V gene is TRBV18, the J gene TRBJ2-3, with 9 bases fitting TRBD2. Germline lookup yields CDR1 KGHSH and CDR2 LQKENI. The trim removed 2 bases at V and 6 bases at J, leaving 6 bases unmatched. The CDR3 covers 15 residues. The CDR3 coding sequence is TGTGCCAGCTCACCAACGGGACTAGCTTCCGATACGCAGTATTTT. Protein sequence: CASSPTGLASDTQYF.

The chain carries TRBV7-8 and TRBJ1-5; D unresolved. V lost 5 bases to trimming and J lost 7 bases, with 18 bases between them. This CDR3 is built from 15 residues. Germline CDR1 is SGHVS and CDR2 is FQNEAQ. The CDR3 loop is CASSPSEGMGQPQHF. The CDR3, as DNA: TGTGCCAGCAGCCCTTCGGAGGGAATGGGGCAGCCCCAGCATTTT.

As to this clone: A junction boundary mismatches the germline segment, possibly from a read error. The rearrangement joins TRBV6-5 to TRBJ2-5, with D hard to call. The CDR3 runs 10 residues. Germline loops: CDR1 MNHEY, CDR2 SVGAGI. In DNA form, the CDR3 reads TGTGCCAGCGGCATACTTACTCGACACTTC. This gives the protein CASGILTRHF.

CDR3 DNA sequence: TGCGCCAGCAGCCAAGGCCCGGGACAGAGCTACGAGCAGTACTTC. It specifies CASSQGPGQSYEQYF. The V call is TRBV4-1, the J call TRBJ2-7; the match to TRBD1 covers 7 bases. The V segment lost 1 base and the J segment 3 bases; nucleotides outside the gene matches: 6. The CDR3 runs to 15 residues. The germline V gene encodes CDR1 MGHRA and CDR2 YSYEKL.

V usage is TRBV28 and J usage is TRBJ2-5; D perhaps matches TRBD2 (5 bases). This CDR3 comprises 12 residues. Looked up from germline, CDR1 is MDHEN and CDR2 is SYDVKM. The ends were cut back, 2 bases at V and 6 bases at J, with 7 bases in the middle. The CDR3 bases are TGTGCCAGCAGTTTAGAGGGAAAGACCCAGTACTTC. This sequence encodes CASSLEGKTQYF. The full variable domain, in which reference TRBV28 and TRBJ2-5 provide the parts outside the CDR3, is DVKVTQSSRYLVKRTGEKVFLECVQDMDHENMFWYRQDPGLGLRLIYFSYDVKMKEKGDIPEGYSVSREKKERFSLILESASTNQTSMYLCASSLEGKTQYFGPGTRLLVL.

V and J are TRBV5-6 and TRBJ2-1, with TRBD2 matching over 8 bases. Germline V gives CDR1 SGHDT, CDR2 YYEEEE. The length of the CDR3 is 18 residues. The V gene end was trimmed by 4 bases and the J gene end by 5 bases; junction bases not matched to a gene: 17. The CDR3 loop is CASSPRSAGGPSDNEQFF. The CDR3 nucleotides are TGTGCCAGCAGCCCAAGGTCTGCGGGGGGACCATCCGACAATGAGCAGTTCTTC.

Concerning this clone: Other DNA sequences in the sample encode the same CDR3. J is TRBJ2-6 and V is TRBV6-5; D unclear. The CDR3 length is 15 residues. The germline CDR1 and CDR2 sequences are MNHEY and SVGAGI. V was clipped by 2 bases and J by 0 bases, with 5 bases between them. The CDR3 spells CASSYGTSGANVLTF. CDR3 DNA: TGTGCCAGCAGTTACGGAACCTCTGGGGCCAACGTCCTGACTTTC.

The V gene is TRBV14, the J gene TRBJ2-1; TRBD1 agrees at 9 bases. The germline V gene has CDR1 SGHDN and CDR2 FVKESK. After removal of 4 bases from V and 6 bases from J, the junction contained 10 bases not matched to a gene. The CDR3 loop spans 16 amino acids. The CDR3 loop is CASSRYRGPGTNEQFF. The CDR3 nucleotides read TGTGCCAGCAGCCGGTACAGGGGGCCGGGGACCAATGAGCAGTTCTTC.

The rearrangement links TRBV6-5 to TRBJ2-7; the match to TRBD2 covers 10 bases. Germline V gene lookup returns CDR1 MNHEY and CDR2 SVGAGI. This CDR3 has 15 amino acids. The V gene end was trimmed by 5 bases and the J gene end by 4 bases; junction bases not matched to a gene: 8. DNA of the CDR3: TGTGCCAGCAGTACCCGGACTAGCGGCCCGTACGAGCAGTACTTC. The encoded protein is CASSTRTSGPYEQYF.

Note on this clone: Other DNA sequences in this specimen translate into the identical CDR3. The V and J genes are TRBV5-1 and TRBJ1-6; 9 positions match TRBD1. Germline V gene lookup returns CDR1 SGHRS and CDR2 YFSETQ. J lost 4 bases, V lost 3 bases, and 2 bases had no gene match. This CDR3 comprises 15 residues. CDR3 DNA sequence: TGCGCCAGCAGCTGGGACAGGGATTATAATTCACCCCTCCACTTT. This sequence encodes CASSWDRDYNSPLHF. The entire variable domain, with the rest obtained from reference TRBV5-1 and TRBJ1-6, is as follows: KAGVTQTPRYLIKTRGQQVTLSCSPISGHRSVSWYQQTPGQGLQFLFEYFSETQRNKGNFPGRFSGRQFSNSRSEMNVSTLELGDSALYLCASSWDRDYNSPLHFGNGTRLTVT.

Regarding this clone: Other DNA sequences of this sample code for an identical CDR3. The chain links TRBV4-3 to TRBJ2-7; 11 bases are a match to TRBD2. CDR1 is LGHNA and CDR2 is YSLEER in the germline V gene. The CDR3 length is 15 residues. The trim removed 1 base at V and 4 bases at J, leaving 3 bases unmatched. CDR3 sequence (DNA): TGCGCCAGCAGCCAAGGACTAGCGGGACCATACGAGCAGTACTTC. Translating it yields CASSQGLAGPYEQYF.

This sequence joins TRBV7-2 and TRBJ2-4; 7 bases align to TRBD1. V dropped 3 bases and J dropped 0; count of bases not matched to a gene: 8. This CDR3 is 17 amino acids long. Germline V gene sequence: CDR1 SGHTA, CDR2 FQGNSA. The CDR3 here is CASSFQGTALAKNIQYF. DNA of the CDR3: TGTGCCAGCAGCTTCCAAGGGACAGCTCTAGCCAAAAACATTCAGTACTTC.